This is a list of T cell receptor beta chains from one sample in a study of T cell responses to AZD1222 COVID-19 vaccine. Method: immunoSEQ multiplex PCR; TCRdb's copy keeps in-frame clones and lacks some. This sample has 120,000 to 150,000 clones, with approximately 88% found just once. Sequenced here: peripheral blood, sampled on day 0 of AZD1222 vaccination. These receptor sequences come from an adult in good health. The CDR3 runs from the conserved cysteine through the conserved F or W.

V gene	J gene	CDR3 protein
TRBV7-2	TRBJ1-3	CASSPRLSGNTIYF
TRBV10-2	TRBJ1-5	CASSGAELNQPQHF
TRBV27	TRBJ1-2	CASSLGQGGGYTF
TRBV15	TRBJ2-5	CATSNGRGWETQYF
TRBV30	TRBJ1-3	CAWKLGELYSNTIYF
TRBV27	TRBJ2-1	CASSTSGPYNEQFF
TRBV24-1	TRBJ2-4	CATSDSGTVILAKNIQYF
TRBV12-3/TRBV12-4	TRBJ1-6	CASSLRENSPLHF
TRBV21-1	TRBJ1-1	CASSKEQQNTEAFF
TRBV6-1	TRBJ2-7	CASSELRGSSYEQYF
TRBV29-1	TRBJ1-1	CSVEDPVPFDAFF
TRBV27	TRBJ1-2	CASSSIVGDREARYGYTF
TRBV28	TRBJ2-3	CASSLSRDTSTDTQYF